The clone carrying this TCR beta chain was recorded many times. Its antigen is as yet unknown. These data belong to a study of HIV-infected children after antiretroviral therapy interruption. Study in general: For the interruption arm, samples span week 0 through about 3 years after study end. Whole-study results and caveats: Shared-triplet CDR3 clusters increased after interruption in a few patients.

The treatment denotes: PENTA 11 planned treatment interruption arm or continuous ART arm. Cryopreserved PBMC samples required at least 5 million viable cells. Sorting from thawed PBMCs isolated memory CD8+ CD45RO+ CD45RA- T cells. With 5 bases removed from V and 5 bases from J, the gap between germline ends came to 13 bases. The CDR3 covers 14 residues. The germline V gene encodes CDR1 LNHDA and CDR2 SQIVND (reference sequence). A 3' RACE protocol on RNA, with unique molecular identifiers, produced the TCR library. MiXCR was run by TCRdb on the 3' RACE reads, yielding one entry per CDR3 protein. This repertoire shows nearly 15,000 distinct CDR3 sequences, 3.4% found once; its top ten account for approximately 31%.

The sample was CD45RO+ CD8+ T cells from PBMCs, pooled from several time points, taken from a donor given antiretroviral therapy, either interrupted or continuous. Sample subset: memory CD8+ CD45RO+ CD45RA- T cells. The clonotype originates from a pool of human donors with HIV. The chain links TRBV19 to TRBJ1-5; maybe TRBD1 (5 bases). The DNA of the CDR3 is TGTGCCAGTAGTCTCCAGGGAGGGTATCAGCCCCAGCATTTT. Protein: CASSLQGGYQPQHF.